The 29 T cell receptor beta chains in this list originate from one sample, sequenced in a study of cytomegalovirus exposure and HLA in healthy donors. Vbeta (60) and Jbeta (13) primers were used in the PCR. Here immunoSEQ multiplex PCR was the method, and the copy in TCRdb shows in-frame clones only, minus some. Seen here are under 110,000 clones, 65% to 85% observed once, and the top ten hold 2.5% to 3.5%. The sample was PBMCs. These receptors were taken from a male donor in good health and CMV-seropositive.

The rearrangement links TRBV28 to TRBJ2-7, with 12 nucleotides matching TRBD2. The trim removed 8 bases at V and 4 bases at J, leaving 3 bases unmatched. CDR3 length: 13 residues. Germline CDR1 and CDR2: MDHEN and SYDVKM. The CDR3 nucleotides read TGTGCCAGCCGGGGGACTAGCGGGTACGAGCAGTACTTC. Amino acids: CASRGTSGYEQYF. Full variable domain (remainder filled in from reference TRBV28 and TRBJ2-7): DVKVTQSSRYLVKRTGEKVFLECVQDMDHENMFWYRQDPGLGLRLIYFSYDVKMKEKGDIPEGYSVSREKKERFSLILESASTNQTSMYLCASRGTSGYEQYFGPGTRLTVT.

The rearrangement uses TRBV4-1 and TRBJ2-7; D ambiguous. This CDR3 contains 12 residues. The germline V gene has CDR1 MGHRA and CDR2 YSYEKL. V was shortened by 1 base and J by 6 bases, with 7 bases between the two germline ends. The CDR3 reads CASSQGAGEQYF. CDR3 sequence (DNA): TGCGCCAGCAGCCAAGGGGCCGGCGAGCAGTACTTC.

The chain uses TRBV19 and TRBJ1-5; 8 nucleotides line up with TRBD1. The germline V gene encodes CDR1 LNHDA and CDR2 SQIVND (reference sequence). Unmatched junction bases numbered 11, after V lost 6 bases and J lost 7 bases. This CDR3 comprises 15 residues. The CDR3 spells CASSTSGGAGQPQHF. CDR3 nucleotide sequence: TGTGCCAGTAGCACCTCAGGGGGCGCGGGGCAGCCCCAGCATTTT.

The chain carries TRBV7-9 and TRBJ2-2; 7 positions match TRBD2. Germline V gives CDR1 SEHNR, CDR2 FQNEAQ (reference sequence). This CDR3 is built from 13 residues. V gave up 10 bases and J gave up 2 bases; unmatched junction bases: 4. Here the CDR3 reads CATRGSNTGELFF. The CDR3 DNA is TGTGCCACTCGCGGGAGTAACACCGGGGAGCTGTTTTTT.

Only a few counts were recorded for this clone. The chain's CDR3 is CASSPHRDYGYTF. The CDR3 nucleotides are TGTGCCAGCAGCCCGCACAGGGACTATGGCTACACCTTC. The gene calls are TRBV9 and TRBJ1-2; tentatively, D is TRBD1 (6 bases). V lost 4 bases to trimming and J lost 3 bases, with 10 bases between them. The CDR3 is made up of 13 amino acids. Germline V gene lookup returns CDR1 SGDLS and CDR2 YYNGEE. Full variable domain (remainder filled in from reference TRBV9 and TRBJ1-2): DSGVTQTPKHLITATGQRVTLRCSPRSGDLSVYWYQQSLDQGLQFLIQYYNGEERAKGNILERFSAQQFPDLHSELNLSSLELGDSALYFCASSPHRDYGYTFGSGTRLTVV.

This clone occurred once. The rearrangement links TRBV7-7 to TRBJ1-3; D might be TRBD1 (5 bases). V was cut by 1 base and J by 2 bases, with 9 bases left in between. CDR3 length equals 15 residues. CDR1 and CDR2 (germline): SSHAT, FNYEAQ (reference sequence). As DNA, the CDR3 is TGTGCCAGCAGCTTAGATTTGGGGCCTGGAAACACCATATATTTT. It codes for CASSLDLGPGNTIYF.

V gene TRBV11-3 combines with J gene TRBJ2-1, with TRBD2 matching 9 bases. From germline, CDR1 is SGHNT and CDR2 YENEEA. J lost 5 bases, V lost 7 bases, and 24 bases had no gene match. This CDR3 comprises 20 residues. CDR3 amino acids: CASTFQTGLALGNLNNEQFF. DNA for the CDR3: TGTGCCAGCACCTTTCAAACGGGACTAGCATTGGGGAATCTTAACAATGAGCAGTTCTTC. The full variable domain, rest sourced from reference TRBV11-3 and TRBJ2-1, is EAGVVQSPRYKIIEKKQPVAFWCNPISGHNTLYWYLQNLGQGPELLIRYENEEAVDDSQLPKDRFSAERLKGVDSTLKIQPAELGDSAVYLCASTFQTGLALGNLNNEQFFGPGTRLTVL.

The chain is built from TRBV7-9 and TRBJ2-5; D perhaps matches TRBD1 (5 bases). With 1 base removed from V and 6 bases from J, the gap between germline ends came to 21 bases. There are 17 residues in the CDR3. Looked up from germline, CDR1 is SEHNR and CDR2 is FQNEAQ (reference sequence). CDR3 residues: CASSLVSVGRAIQTQYF. The CDR3 nucleotides are TGTGCCAGCAGCTTAGTCTCTGTCGGCAGGGCCATCCAGACCCAGTACTTC.

This CDR3 reads CASSPGRGAGYEQYF. DNA of the CDR3: TGCGCCAGCAGCCCGGGGAGGGGCGCGGGATACGAGCAGTACTTC. The genes are TRBV4-3 and TRBJ2-7; TRBD2 aligns across 7 bases. The length of the CDR3 is 15 residues. V lost 4 bases to trimming and J lost 4 bases; unmatched junction nucleotides: 10. The germline gives CDR1 LGHNA, CDR2 YSLEER.

CDR3 DNA: TGTGCCAGCAGTACTAGGGACAGGGGCTACAATGAGCAGTTCTTC. It yields the protein CASSTRDRGYNEQFF. The V and J genes are TRBV6-6 and TRBJ2-1; 10 nucleotides align to TRBD1. Unmatched junction bases numbered 4, after V lost 5 bases and J lost 3 bases. CDR3 length: 15 residues. Germline V gene sequence: CDR1 MNHNY, CDR2 SVGAGI (reference sequence).

The sample holds a few counts of this clone. The chain is built from TRBV7-9 and TRBJ2-7, with TRBD2 matching over 12 bases. The germline V gene encodes CDR1 SEHNR and CDR2 FQNEAQ (reference sequence). With V trimmed by 1 base and J by 5 bases, 3 bases remained unmatched. The CDR3 runs to 15 residues. The chain's CDR3 is CASSLGLAGGDEQYF. Here the CDR3 DNA reads TGTGCCAGCAGCTTAGGCCTAGCGGGAGGGGACGAGCAGTACTTC.

The chain is built from TRBV29-1 and TRBJ2-2; 8 nucleotides line up with TRBD1. Germline V gene lookup returns CDR1 SQVTM and CDR2 ANQGSEA. The V segment lost 4 bases and the J segment 5 bases; nucleotides outside the gene matches: 6. The CDR3 runs to 14 residues. As DNA, the CDR3 is TGCAGCGTTGGGGGACAGGTTACGACCGGGGAGCTGTTTTTT. Protein: CSVGGQVTTGELFF.

This clone has just a few counts. This chain joins TRBV19 and TRBJ2-2; D uncertain. The ends were cut back, 3 bases at V and 1 base at J, with 9 bases in the middle. The CDR3 length is 15 residues. The germline CDR1 and CDR2 sequences are LNHDA and SQIVND (reference sequence). CDR3 nucleotides: TGTGCCAGTAGTATGGGCACCCAGAACACCGGGGAGCTGTTTTTT. Protein product: CASSMGTQNTGELFF.

The chain uses TRBV7-9 and TRBJ2-7; 9 bases align to TRBD2. V lost 1 base, J lost 6 bases, and 10 bases stayed unmatched. Looked up from germline, CDR1 is SEHNR and CDR2 is FQNEAQ (reference sequence). The CDR3 has 16 amino acids. The CDR3 is CASSLDRFGTSSEQYF. The CDR3 coding sequence is TGTGCCAGCAGCTTAGACCGGTTCGGGACTAGCTCCGAGCAGTACTTC.

This chain joins TRBV7-2 and TRBJ2-7; 10 bases agree with TRBD2. After removal of 4 bases from V and 0 bases from J, the junction contained 6 bases not matched to a gene. The V gene's germline CDR1 is SGHTA and CDR2 FQGNSA. The CDR3 totals 16 residues. Here the CDR3 reads CASSSWTSGTSYEQYF. CDR3 nucleotides: TGTGCCAGCAGCTCCTGGACTAGCGGCACCTCCTACGAGCAGTACTTC. The variable domain in full, completed from reference TRBV7-2 and TRBJ2-7, reads GAGVSQSPSNKVTEKGKDVELRCDPISGHTALYWYRQSLGQGLEFLIYFQGNSAPDKSGLPSDRFSAERTGGSVSTLTIQRTQQEDSAVYLCASSSWTSGTSYEQYFGPGTRLTVT.

This chain links TRBV9 with TRBJ2-3; unclear D gene. The CDR3 contains 16 residues. With 0 bases removed from V and 2 bases from J, the gap between germline ends came to 13 bases. CDR1 and CDR2 from the germline V gene are SGDLS and YYNGEE. The CDR3 reads CASSVGPYADTDTQYF. In DNA, the CDR3 is TGTGCCAGCAGCGTAGGCCCTTACGCGGACACAGATACGCAGTATTTT.

This chain uses TRBV19 with TRBJ2-7, with 7 positions matching TRBD1. Trimming at V came to 5 bases and at J to 0 bases, leaving 7 bases not matched to a gene. Germline V gene data show CDR1 as LNHDA and CDR2 as SQIVND (reference sequence). This CDR3 comprises 15 residues. DNA of the CDR3: TGTGCCAGTAGTGCGACAGGGCCCCCCTCCTACGAGCAGTACTTC. It encodes CASSATGPPSYEQYF.

This clone was seen once. The rearrangement joins TRBV28 to TRBJ2-3, with D perhaps TRBD1 (7 bases). The V end was cut by 7 bases, the J end by 2 bases, with 16 bases between. Per the germline V gene, CDR1 is MDHEN and CDR2 is SYDVKM. This CDR3 has 15 residues. The CDR3 is CASKFRGTDTDTQYF. In DNA form, the CDR3 reads TGTGCCAGCAAATTCAGGGGGACTGACACAGATACGCAGTATTTT. Variable domain in full (rest from reference TRBV28 and TRBJ2-3): DVKVTQSSRYLVKRTGEKVFLECVQDMDHENMFWYRQDPGLGLRLIYFSYDVKMKEKGDIPEGYSVSREKKERFSLILESASTNQTSMYLCASKFRGTDTDTQYFGPGTRLTVL.

This clone is a singleton in its sample. The rearrangement joins TRBV7-6 to TRBJ2-2; D unclear. Per the germline V gene, CDR1 is SGHVS and CDR2 is FNYEAQ. Trimming removed 5 bases from V and 4 bases from J, with 8 bases in between. The CDR3 is 13 residues long. The CDR3 DNA reads TGTGCCAGCAGCAGCATGAGCACCGGGGAGCTGTTTTTT. Protein sequence: CASSSMSTGELFF.

The genes are TRBV2 and TRBJ2-3; 8 bases line up with TRBD2. CDR1 is SNHLY and CDR2 is FYNNEI in the germline V gene. CDR3 size: 14 residues. V was pared by 7 bases and J by 0 bases, with 3 bases of the junction left unmatched. The CDR3 region is CASTVAGSTDTQYF. CDR3 in DNA: TGTGCCAGCACCGTAGCGGGGAGCACAGATACGCAGTATTTT.

V and J are TRBV19 and TRBJ1-5; 9 nucleotides agree with TRBD1. CDR3 length: 13 residues. Germline-derived CDR1 and CDR2 are LNHDA and SQIVND (reference sequence). V lost 11 bases and J lost 3; bases outside the gene matches: 5. CDR3 sequence reads: CALGDRDNQPQHF. CDR3 DNA sequence: TGTGCCTTAGGGGACAGGGACAATCAGCCCCAGCATTTT.

V gene TRBV19 combines with J gene TRBJ1-1; TRBD1 might be the D (6 bases). V shed 1 base and J shed 8 bases, with 11 bases lying between them. CDR1 is LNHDA and CDR2 is SQIVND in the germline V gene (reference sequence). The CDR3 runs 13 residues. Here the CDR3 DNA reads TGTGCCAGTAGTATAGGTCGACAGGTCGAAGCTTTCTTT. Protein: CASSIGRQVEAFF.

The gene calls are TRBV6-5 and TRBJ1-6; no clear D gene. There are 12 residues in the CDR3. Germline V gene sequence: CDR1 MNHEY, CDR2 SVGAGI. Trimming took off 6 bases at V and 7 bases at J, with 7 bases between the two ends. CDR3 coding DNA: TGTGCCAGCAGAGCCTGGAATTCACCCCTCCACTTT. It encodes CASRAWNSPLHF.

The rearrangement uses TRBV7-2 and TRBJ2-5, with 7 bases identical to TRBD1. Germline V gene lookup returns CDR1 SGHTA and CDR2 FQGNSA. The CDR3 extends over 14 amino acids. With V trimmed by 3 bases and J by 5 bases, 6 bases remained unmatched. The CDR3 bases are TGTGCCAGCAGCTTGACAGGGCCCAGGGAGACCCAGTACTTC. Its translation: CASSLTGPRETQYF.

This sequence joins TRBV4-3 and TRBJ1-1; D is unresolved. This CDR3 region has 15 residues. CDR1 LGHNA and CDR2 YSLEER come from the germline V gene. V dropped 4 bases and J dropped 0 bases, with 12 bases sitting between them. The CDR3 DNA is TGCGCCAGCAGCCCCTCGGTGCTTATGAACACTGAAGCTTTCTTT. Encoded protein: CASSPSVLMNTEAFF.

The chain links TRBV9 to TRBJ1-2; TRBD1 is a possible D gene (6 bases). CDR1 and CDR2 from the germline V gene are SGDLS and YYNGEE. The CDR3 spans 11 residues. V was trimmed by 4 bases and J by 7 bases, leaving 8 bases between them. CDR3 loop: CASSTDSGYTF. CDR3 coding DNA: TGTGCCAGCAGCACGGACAGTGGCTACACCTTC.

With respect to this clone: The junction shows a germline mismatch at one end, possibly a read error. The V and J genes are TRBV7-9 and TRBJ1-4; D remains ambiguous. In germline, CDR1 is SEHNR, CDR2 FQNEAQ (reference sequence). This CDR3 is built from 12 residues. The CDR3 sequence: CSSSLVGEKLFF. The DNA for the CDR3 is TGTTCCAGCAGCTTAGTCGGGGAAAAACTGTTTTTT.

V gene TRBV7-9 combines with J gene TRBJ2-4, with a weak D call TRBD1 (6 bases). CDR1 and CDR2 from the germline V gene are SEHNR and FQNEAQ (reference sequence). V was clipped by 5 bases and J by 3 bases, with 17 bases between them. The CDR3 length is 16 residues. The chain's CDR3 is CASSSRQVPSKNIQYF. The CDR3 DNA reads TGTGCCAGCAGCAGCCGACAGGTGCCTAGCAAAAACATTCAGTACTTC.

V usage is TRBV7-2 and J usage is TRBJ1-5; D gene uncertain. V lost 3 bases and J lost 4, with 13 bases in between. CDR3 length: 15 residues. CDR1 and CDR2 (germline): SGHTA, FQGNSA. The CDR3 is CASSLLRVANQPQHF. The CDR3 region has the DNA TGTGCCAGCAGCTTGCTGCGGGTAGCAAATCAGCCCCAGCATTTT. The whole variable domain, remainder taken from reference TRBV7-2 and TRBJ1-5, is GAGVSQSPSNKVTEKGKDVELRCDPISGHTALYWYRQSLGQGLEFLIYFQGNSAPDKSGLPSDRFSAERTGGSVSTLTIQRTQQEDSAVYLCASSLLRVANQPQHFGDGTRLSIL.